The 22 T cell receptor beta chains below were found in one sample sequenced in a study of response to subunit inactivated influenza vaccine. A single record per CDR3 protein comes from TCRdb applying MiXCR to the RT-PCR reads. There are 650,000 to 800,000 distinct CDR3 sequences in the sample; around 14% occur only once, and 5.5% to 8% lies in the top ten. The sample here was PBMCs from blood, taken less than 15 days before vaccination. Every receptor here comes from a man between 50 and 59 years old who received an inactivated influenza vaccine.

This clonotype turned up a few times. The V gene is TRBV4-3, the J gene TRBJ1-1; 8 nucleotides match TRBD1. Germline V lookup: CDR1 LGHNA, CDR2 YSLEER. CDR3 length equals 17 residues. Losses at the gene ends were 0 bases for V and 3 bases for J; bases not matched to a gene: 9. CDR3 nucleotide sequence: TGCGCCAGCAGCCAAGATAAGGGACAGGCCCTGGACACTGAAGCTTTCTTT. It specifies CASSQDKGQALDTEAFF.

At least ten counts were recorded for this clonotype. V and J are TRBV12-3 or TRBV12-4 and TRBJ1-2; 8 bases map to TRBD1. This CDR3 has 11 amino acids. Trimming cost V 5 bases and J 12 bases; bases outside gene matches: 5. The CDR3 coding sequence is TGTGCCAGCAGTGGAGGACAGGGTAACACCTTC. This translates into CASSGGQGNTF.

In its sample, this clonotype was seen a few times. CDR3 DNA sequence: TGTGCCAGCAGGACCGGGACACGGGGAAGCTACACCTTC. This codes for CASRTGTRGSYTF. The chain combines TRBV2 with TRBJ1-2, with D possibly matching TRBD1 (6 bases). V gave up 6 bases and J gave up 9 bases, with 17 bases separating them. Germline V CDR1 and CDR2: SNHLY, FYNNEI. This CDR3 comprises 13 residues.

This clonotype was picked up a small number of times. CDR3 region: CASSQDNRGDYEQYF. DNA of the CDR3: TGCGCCAGCAGCCAAGATAACAGGGGGGACTACGAGCAGTACTTC. The chain recombines TRBV4-1 with TRBJ2-7; 8 bases map to TRBD1. The trim removed 0 bases at V and 3 bases at J, leaving 4 bases unmatched. The CDR3 is 15 amino acids. Germline V gene sequence: CDR1 MGHRA, CDR2 YSYEKL.

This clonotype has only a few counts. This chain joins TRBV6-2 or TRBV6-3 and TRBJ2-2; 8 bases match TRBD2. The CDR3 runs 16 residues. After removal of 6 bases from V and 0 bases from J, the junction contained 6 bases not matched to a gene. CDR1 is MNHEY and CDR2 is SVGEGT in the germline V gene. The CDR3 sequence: CASRRLAFSNTGELFF. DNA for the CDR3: TGTGCCAGCAGAAGACTAGCGTTTTCGAACACCGGGGAGCTGTTTTTT.

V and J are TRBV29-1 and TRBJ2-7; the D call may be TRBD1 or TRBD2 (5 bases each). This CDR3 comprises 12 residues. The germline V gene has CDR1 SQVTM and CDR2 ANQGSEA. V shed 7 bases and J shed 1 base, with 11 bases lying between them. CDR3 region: CSAGDGSYEQYF. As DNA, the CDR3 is TGCAGCGCTGGGGACGGTTCCTACGAGCAGTACTTC.

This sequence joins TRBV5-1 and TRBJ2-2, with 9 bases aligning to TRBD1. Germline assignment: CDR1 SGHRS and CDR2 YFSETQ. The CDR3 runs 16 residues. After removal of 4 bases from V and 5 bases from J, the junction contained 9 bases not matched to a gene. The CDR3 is CASSVSHGTGTGELFF. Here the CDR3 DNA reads TGCGCCAGCAGCGTCAGCCACGGGACAGGGACCGGGGAGCTGTTTTTT.

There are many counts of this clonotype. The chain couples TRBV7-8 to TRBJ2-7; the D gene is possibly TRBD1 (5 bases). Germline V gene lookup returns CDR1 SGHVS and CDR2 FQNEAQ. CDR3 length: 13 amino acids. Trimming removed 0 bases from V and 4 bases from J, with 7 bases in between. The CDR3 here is CASSLADRYEQYF. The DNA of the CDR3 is TGTGCCAGCAGCTTAGCAGACAGATACGAGCAGTACTTC.

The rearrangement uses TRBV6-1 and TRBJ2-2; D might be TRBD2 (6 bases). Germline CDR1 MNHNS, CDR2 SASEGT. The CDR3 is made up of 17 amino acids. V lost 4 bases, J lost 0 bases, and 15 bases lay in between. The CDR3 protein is CASSGGALSSNTGELFF. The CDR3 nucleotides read TGTGCCAGCAGTGGCGGGGCCTTATCCTCGAACACCGGGGAGCTGTTTTTT.

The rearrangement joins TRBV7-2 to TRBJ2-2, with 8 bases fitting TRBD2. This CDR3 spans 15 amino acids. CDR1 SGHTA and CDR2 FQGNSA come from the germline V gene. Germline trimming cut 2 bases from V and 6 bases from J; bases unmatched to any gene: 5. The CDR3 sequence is CASSLSLAVSGELFF. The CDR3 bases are TGTGCCAGCAGCTTATCACTAGCGGTATCCGGGGAGCTGTTTTTT.

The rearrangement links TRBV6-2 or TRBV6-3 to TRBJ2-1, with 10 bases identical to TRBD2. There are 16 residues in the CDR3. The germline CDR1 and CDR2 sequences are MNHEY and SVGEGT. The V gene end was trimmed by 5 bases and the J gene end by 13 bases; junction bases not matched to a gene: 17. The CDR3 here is CASSNLGVAGGRRQFF. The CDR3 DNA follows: TGTGCCAGCAGTAACCTTGGGGTAGCGGGGGGTCGCAGACAGTTCTTC.

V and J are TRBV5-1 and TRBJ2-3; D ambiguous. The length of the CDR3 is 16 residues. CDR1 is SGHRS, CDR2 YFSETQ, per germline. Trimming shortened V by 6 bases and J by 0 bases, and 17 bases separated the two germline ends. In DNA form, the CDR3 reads TGCGCCAGCAAATTGGTGGGCCCCATTAGCACAGATACGCAGTATTTT. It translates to CASKLVGPISTDTQYF.

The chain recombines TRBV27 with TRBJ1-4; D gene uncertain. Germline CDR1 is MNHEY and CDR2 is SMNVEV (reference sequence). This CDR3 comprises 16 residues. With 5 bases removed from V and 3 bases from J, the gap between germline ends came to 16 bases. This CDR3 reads CASSGLLRGANEKLFF. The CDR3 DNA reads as TGTGCCAGCAGTGGCCTTTTGCGAGGCGCTAATGAAAAACTGTTTTTT.

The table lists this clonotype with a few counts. CDR3 DNA sequence: TGCAGTGCTAGAGATTTTGGGACTAGCGGGTACAATGAGCAGTTCTTC. Protein product: CSARDFGTSGYNEQFF. The chain recombines TRBV20-1 with TRBJ2-1, with 12 nucleotides matching TRBD2. The CDR3 length is 16 residues. The germline V gene has CDR1 DFQATT and CDR2 SNEGSKA (reference sequence). V dropped 0 bases and J dropped 4; count of bases not matched to a gene: 4.

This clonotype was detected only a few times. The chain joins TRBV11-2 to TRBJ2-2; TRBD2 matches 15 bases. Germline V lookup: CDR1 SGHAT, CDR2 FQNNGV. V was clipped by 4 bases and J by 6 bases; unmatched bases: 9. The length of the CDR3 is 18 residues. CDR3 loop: CASSSRTSGGGLAGELFF. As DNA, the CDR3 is TGTGCCAGCAGCTCCCGGACTAGCGGGGGGGGCTTGGCCGGGGAGCTGTTTTTT.

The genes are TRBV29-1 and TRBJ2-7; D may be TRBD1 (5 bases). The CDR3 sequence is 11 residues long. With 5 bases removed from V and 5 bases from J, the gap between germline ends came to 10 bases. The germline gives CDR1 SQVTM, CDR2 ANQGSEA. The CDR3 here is CSVPQGHEQYF. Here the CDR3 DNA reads TGCAGCGTTCCCCAGGGCCACGAGCAGTACTTC.

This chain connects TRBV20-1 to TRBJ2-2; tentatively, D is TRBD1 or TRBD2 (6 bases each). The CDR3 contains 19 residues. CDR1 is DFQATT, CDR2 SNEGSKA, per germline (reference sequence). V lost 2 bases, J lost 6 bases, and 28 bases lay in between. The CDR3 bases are TGCAGTGCTAGAAGTTTCGGAATTATGGGGGGCGATGGCGCCGGGGAGCTGTTTTTT. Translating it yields CSARSFGIMGGDGAGELFF.

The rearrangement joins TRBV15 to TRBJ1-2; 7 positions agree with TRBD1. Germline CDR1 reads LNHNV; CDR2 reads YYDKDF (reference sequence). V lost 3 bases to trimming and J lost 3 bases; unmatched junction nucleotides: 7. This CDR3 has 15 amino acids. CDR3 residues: CATSSRTGRDYGYTF. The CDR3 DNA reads TGTGCCACCAGCAGCAGGACAGGCAGAGACTATGGCTACACCTTC.

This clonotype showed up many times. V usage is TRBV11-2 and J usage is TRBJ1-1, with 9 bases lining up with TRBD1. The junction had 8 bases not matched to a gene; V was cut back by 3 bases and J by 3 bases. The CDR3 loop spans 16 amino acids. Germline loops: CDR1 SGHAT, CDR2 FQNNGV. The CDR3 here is CASSFFGGQGYTEAFF. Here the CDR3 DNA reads TGTGCCAGCAGCTTCTTCGGGGGACAGGGATACACTGAAGCTTTCTTT.

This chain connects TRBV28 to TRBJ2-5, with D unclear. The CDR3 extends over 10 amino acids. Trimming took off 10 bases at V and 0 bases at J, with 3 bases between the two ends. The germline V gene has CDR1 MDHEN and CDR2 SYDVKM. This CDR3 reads CATHQETQYF. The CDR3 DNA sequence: TGTGCCACCCACCAAGAGACCCAGTACTTC.

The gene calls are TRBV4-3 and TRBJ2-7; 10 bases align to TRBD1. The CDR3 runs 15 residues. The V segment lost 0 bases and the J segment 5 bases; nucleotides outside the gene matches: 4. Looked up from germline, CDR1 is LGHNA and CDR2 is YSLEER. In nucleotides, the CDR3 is TGCGCCAGCAGCCAAGAGGACAGGGGGGGCCACGAGCAGTACTTC. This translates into CASSQEDRGGHEQYF.

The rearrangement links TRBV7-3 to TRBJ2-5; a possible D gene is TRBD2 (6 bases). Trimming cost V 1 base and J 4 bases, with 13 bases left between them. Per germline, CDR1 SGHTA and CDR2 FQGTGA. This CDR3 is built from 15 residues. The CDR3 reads CASSLSGIQGETQYF. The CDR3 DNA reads TGTGCCAGCAGCTTAAGCGGGATCCAGGGAGAGACCCAGTACTTC.